These T cell receptor beta chains were read from a single sample in a study of T-cell reconstitution after alpha-beta-depleted transplantation in children. TCRdb recomputed calls from the PCR reads with MiXCR, one row per CDR3 protein. This sample has about 540,000 distinct CDR3 sequences, with about 17% found just once. Sequencing used PBMCs from the stem cell graft donor, obtained from the stem cell graft. The origin of the receptors is a human donor who donated a stem cell graft to a child with acute lymphoblastic leukemia. Both conserved end residues are part of each CDR3. A D gene is named only where the DNA matches it firmly. The listing skips clone size in some rows; elsewhere it reads once, few, many or a size class.

j_gene: TRBJ2-1; v_gene: TRBV5-1; d_gene: -; abundance: -; CDR3nt: TGCGCCAGCAGCTTTAATATGCTAGTTAACAATGAGCAGTTCTTC; CDR3aa: CASSFNMLVNNEQFF
j_gene: TRBJ2-1; v_gene: TRBV5-1; d_gene: TRBD2; abundance: few; CDR3nt: TGCGCCAGCAGCATGCTAGCGGGAGGGCTCTACAATGAGCAGTTCTTC; CDR3aa: CASSMLAGGLYNEQFF
j_gene: TRBJ1-2; v_gene: TRBV20-1; d_gene: TRBD1; abundance: -; CDR3nt: TGCAGTGCTAGCCGCCCTCCAGACACAGGGGGCCCCTATGGCTACACCTTC; CDR3aa: CSASRPPDTGGPYGYTF
j_gene: TRBJ1-5; v_gene: TRBV11-2; d_gene: -; abundance: -; CDR3nt: TGTGCCAGCAGCTGGGCGGGGGCGAGTCAGCCCCAGCATTTT; CDR3aa: CASSWAGASQPQHF
j_gene: TRBJ1-1; v_gene: TRBV6-1; d_gene: TRBD1; abundance: few; CDR3nt: TGTGCCAGCAGTGAAGCGACAGGGGGTATTGAAGCTTTCTTT; CDR3aa: CASSEATGGIEAFF
j_gene: TRBJ2-1; v_gene: TRBV7-3; d_gene: -; abundance: -; CDR3nt: TGTGCCAGCAGCTTAATGAGGGTAGCGGTCGGCGAGCAGTTCTTC; CDR3aa: CASSLMRVAVGEQFF
j_gene: TRBJ2-1; v_gene: TRBV10-3; d_gene: TRBD2; abundance: -; CDR3nt: TGTGCCATCAGTGAGTCGACTACGGGAGGCTACAATGAGCAGTTCTTC; CDR3aa: CAISESTTGGYNEQFF
j_gene: TRBJ2-3; v_gene: TRBV6-1; d_gene: -; abundance: few; CDR3nt: TGTGCCAGCAGTGAAGTAGCGACAGATACGCAGTATTTT; CDR3aa: CASSEVATDTQYF
j_gene: TRBJ2-1; v_gene: TRBV4-1; d_gene: TRBD2; abundance: -; CDR3nt: TGCGCCAGCAGCCCCTCATCCCGGCTAGCGGTCAATGAGCAGTTCTTC; CDR3aa: CASSPSSRLAVNEQFF
j_gene: TRBJ2-3; v_gene: TRBV18; d_gene: -; abundance: few; CDR3nt: TGTGCCAGCTCACCCCCCTCGGCAGATACGCAGTATTTT; CDR3aa: CASSPPSADTQYF